This record concerns one T cell receptor (beta chain) sequence. Its matching antigen is unknown. The sample originates from a study of beta chain features in type 1 diabetes. General study results and limits: Naive, central memory and regulatory TCRB repertoires appeared more similar among patients than healthy donors.

Based on CD45RO/CCR7/CD25/CD127/CD95/CD27, CD4+ regulatory, stem cell-like memory, naive and central memory cells were sorted. The purity of all sorted populations exceeded 95%. Sequencing targeted expressed TCRB transcripts, as all isolated RNA had been reverse transcribed. Average reads for naive, central memory and regulatory T cell samples were 3.5 million to 4.5 million. The repertoire was sequenced with immunoSEQ multiplex PCR; TCRdb's copy has only in-frame clones and lacks some. Among more than 300,000 clones listed, roughly 12% were seen once. This clonotype was obtained from a man aged 18 to 30 in good health. The material sequenced was naive CD4+ T cells from blood.

The CDR3: CAWSAQTGINYGYTF. As DNA, the CDR3 is TGTGCCTGGAGCGCACAGACAGGGATCAACTATGGCTACACCTTC. The chain employs TRBV30 and TRBJ1-2, with 7 bases lining up with TRBD1. CDR3 size: 15 residues. CDR1 GTSNPN and CDR2 SVGIG come from the germline V gene (reference sequence). With V trimmed by 3 bases and J by 2 bases, 9 bases remained unmatched.